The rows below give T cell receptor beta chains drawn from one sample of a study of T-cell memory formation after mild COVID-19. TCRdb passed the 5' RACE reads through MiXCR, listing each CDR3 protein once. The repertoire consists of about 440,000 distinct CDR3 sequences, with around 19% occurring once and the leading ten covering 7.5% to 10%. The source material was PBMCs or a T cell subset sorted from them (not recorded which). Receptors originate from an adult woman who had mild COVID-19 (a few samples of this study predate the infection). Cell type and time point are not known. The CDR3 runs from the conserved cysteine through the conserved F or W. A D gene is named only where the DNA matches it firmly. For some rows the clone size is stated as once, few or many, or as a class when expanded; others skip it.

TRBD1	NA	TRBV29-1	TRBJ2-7	TGCAGCGTTAGTCGGGGACAGGGTGGCTACGAGCAGTACTTC	CSVSRGQGGYEQYF
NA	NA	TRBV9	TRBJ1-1	TGTGCCAGCAGCGTCGGGGGCGGGGGCATCGACACTGAAGCTTTCTTT	CASSVGGGGIDTEAFF
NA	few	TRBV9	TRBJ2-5	TGTGCCAGCAGCGTAGGAGGGGCGAGGTCGGAGACCCAGTACTTC	CASSVGGARSETQYF
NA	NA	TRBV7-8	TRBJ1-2	TGTGCCAGCAGCTTAGGAGGCAGGGACTATGGCTACACCTTC	CASSLGGRDYGYTF
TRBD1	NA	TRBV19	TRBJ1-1	TGTGCCAGTAGGACAGGGTGGAACACTGAAGCTTTCTTT	CASRTGWNTEAFF
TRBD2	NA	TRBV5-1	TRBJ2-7	TGCGCCAGCAGTATGACTAGCGGAGGAGGTTCCTACGAGCAGTACTTC	CASSMTSGGGSYEQYF
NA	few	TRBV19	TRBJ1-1	TGTGCCAGTAATCGTAAGGGGAACACTGAAGCTTTCTTT	CASNRKGNTEAFF
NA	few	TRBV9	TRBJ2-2	TGTGCCAGCAGCGCATACACCGGGGAGCTGTTTTTT	CASSAYTGELFF
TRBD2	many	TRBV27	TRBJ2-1	TGTGCCAGCAGTTCGGGCCTAGCGGTATACAATGAGCAGTTCTTC	CASSSGLAVYNEQFF
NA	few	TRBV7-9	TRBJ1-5	TGTGCCAGCAGCTTAGAGGGGGGACAGCCCCAGCATTTT	CASSLEGGQPQHF
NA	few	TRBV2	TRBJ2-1	TGTGCCAGCATGGTGCTTGGGGAAAGATTTGAGCAGTTCTTC	CASMVLGERFEQFF
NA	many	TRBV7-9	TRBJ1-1	TGTGCCAGCAGCCGGGGGGGCACTGAAGCTTTCTTT	CASSRGGTEAFF
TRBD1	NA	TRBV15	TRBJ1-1	TGTGCCACCAGCAGGGCTGACAGGGCCGACACTGAAGCTTTCTTT	CATSRADRADTEAFF
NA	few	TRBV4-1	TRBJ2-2	TGCGCCAGCAGCCAGTTGGGCAGGGAGAACACCGGGGAGCTGTTTTTT	CASSQLGRENTGELFF
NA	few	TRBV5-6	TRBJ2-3	TGTGCCAGCAGCGTTGATAACACAGATACGCAGTATTTT	CASSVDNTDTQYF
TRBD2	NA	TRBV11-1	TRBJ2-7	TGTGCCAGCAGCTTAGAACTAGCGCCTCTGGACTACGAGCAGTACTTC	CASSLELAPLDYEQYF
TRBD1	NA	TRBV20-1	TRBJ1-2	TGCAGTGCTAGACCCCCAGGGGGTGTGGGGGGCTACACCTTC	CSARPPGGVGGYTF
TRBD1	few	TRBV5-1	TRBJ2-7	TGCGCCAGCAGCTCTTTTCCGGGACAGGGGGATAGCGAGCAGTACTTC	CASSSFPGQGDSEQYF
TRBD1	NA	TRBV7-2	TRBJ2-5	TGTGCCAGCAGCTTAACCGCCGTGAGGACAGGGAAAGAGACCCAGTACTTC	CASSLTAVRTGKETQYF
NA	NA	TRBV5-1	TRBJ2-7	TGCGCCAGCAAGCTAACGCTCAGTAACGAGCAGTACTTC	CASKLTLSNEQYF
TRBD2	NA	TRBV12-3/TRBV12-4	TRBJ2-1	TGTGCCAGCAGTTTCGTGACCACGAGAGCGGGAGGGCCAGGGAATGAGCAGTTCTTC	CASSFVTTRAGGPGNEQFF
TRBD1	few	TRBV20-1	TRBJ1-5	TGCAGTGCTGCCGACAGGGGTCGGGGCAATCAGCCCCAGCATTTT	CSAADRGRGNQPQHF
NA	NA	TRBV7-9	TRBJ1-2	TGTGCCAGCAGCTTACAACGGAGCGCTTATGGCTACACCTTC	CASSLQRSAYGYTF
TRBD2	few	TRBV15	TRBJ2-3	TGTGCCACCAGTAAAGCGGGAGACCTCGCAGATACGCAGTATTTT	CATSKAGDLADTQYF
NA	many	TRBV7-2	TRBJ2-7	TGTGCCAGCAGCTTAGCGTCGCCCTACGAGCAGTACTTC	CASSLASPYEQYF